This T cell receptor (beta chain) was observed in a study of OX40 agonist ivuxolimab in advanced cancers. Across the study: Participants could have had prior anti-PD-1, anti-PD-L1 or anti-CTLA-4 therapy, and 40% had some. Overall study results and limits: The CD4+ and CD8+ T cells in the blood had expanded clonally by week 6 at 0.1 to 3.0 mg/kg.

This clone has a handful of counts. The antigen is undetermined. Some clones are missing from TCRdb's copy, which holds only in-frame ones; the method was immunoSEQ multiplex PCR. Of approximately 26,000 clones listed, approximately 85% are singletons. The CDR3 covers 13 residues. The germline gives CDR1 SGHDT, CDR2 YYEEEE. The V segment lost 5 bases and the J segment 4 bases; nucleotides outside the gene matches: 4. The sequence came from an adult with an advanced solid tumor such as melanoma, head and neck, liver or kidney cancer. The rearrangement links TRBV5-6 to TRBJ1-1, with TRBD1 matching 8 bases. This sample comprised CD4+ or CD8+ T cells sorted from blood, obtained in a trial of the OX40 agonist ivuxolimab. The CDR3 bases are TGTGCCAGCAGATTTACAGGGGGCACTGAAGCTTTCTTT. Protein product: CASRFTGGTEAFF.